This TCR beta chain originates from a study of radiation and T cells in renal cell carcinoma. Points on this clone: Its target is not known.

The time point was: baseline pretreatment blood. Treatment described: 15 Gy SBRT to primary tumor, nephrectomy 4 weeks later. Blood was sampled at baseline, 2 weeks and 4 weeks after SBRT. Some clones are missing from TCRdb's copy, which holds only in-frame ones; the method was immunoSEQ multiplex PCR. The profile covers 150,000 or so clones, with 70% to 90% appearing a single time and around 12% taken by the ten largest. Per germline, CDR1 SGHTA and CDR2 FQGNSA. The trim removed 5 bases at V and 7 bases at J, leaving 7 bases unmatched. The CDR3 loop spans 15 amino acids. Findings and caveats of the study: From baseline, blood top tumor clonotypes peaked at 2 weeks post-radiation.

This specimen was blood, taken from a patient whose treatment included radiotherapy and nephrectomy. The receptor was isolated from a woman in her forties or fifties with renal cell carcinoma. V usage is TRBV7-2 and J usage is TRBJ2-2; TRBD1 aligns across 10 bases. The CDR3 protein is CASSRPGQGFGELFF. In nucleotides, the CDR3 is TGTGCCAGCAGCCGACCGGGACAGGGGTTCGGGGAGCTGTTTTTT.